A single sample gave rise to the 10 T cell receptor beta chains below, sequenced in a study of CD4+ T cells in melanoma. The method was immunoSEQ multiplex PCR; TCRdb's version includes in-frame clones alone and lacks a portion of them. Of some 50,000 clones listed, 89% are singletons. Sequenced material: peripheral blood. These receptor sequences come from a human donor with melanoma.

CDR3 DNA: TGTGCCAGCGCCCGCCGGACACACAATGAAAAACTGTTTTTT. This codes for CASARRTHNEKLFF. V usage is TRBV5-8 and J usage is TRBJ1-4, with a weak D call TRBD1 (5 bases). The length of the CDR3 is 14 residues. V was pared by 7 bases and J by 5 bases, with 15 bases between. Germline assignment: CDR1 SGHTS and CDR2 YDEGEE.

The rearrangement joins TRBV5-6 to TRBJ2-1; no clear D. The germline V gene encodes CDR1 SGHDT and CDR2 YYEEEE. This CDR3 comprises 12 residues. Trimming left V 1 base short and J 5 bases short, with 4 bases between. This CDR3 reads CASSLSNNEQFF. The CDR3 DNA is TGTGCCAGCAGCTTGAGCAACAATGAGCAGTTCTTC.

This chain uses TRBV29-1 with TRBJ1-2; tentative D call: TRBD1 (6 bases). CDR1 and CDR2 (germline): SQVTM, ANQGSEA. The V end lost 5 bases, the J end lost 6 bases, and 10 bases lay between the germline ends. The CDR3 is 11 residues long. The CDR3 protein is CSVLGGDGYTF. The CDR3 DNA is TGCAGCGTTCTTGGGGGCGATGGCTACACCTTC.

The count of this clone is one. The CDR3 DNA reads as TGTGCCAGCAGCGTAGCGGGCCTTCAAAATGAGCAGTTCTTC. It specifies CASSVAGLQNEQFF. The chain is built from TRBV9 and TRBJ2-1, with D uncertain. Germline CDR1 SGDLS, CDR2 YYNGEE. With 0 bases removed from V and 7 bases from J, the gap between germline ends came to 11 bases. The CDR3 length is 14 residues.

The V call is TRBV7-6, the J call TRBJ2-1; 8 bases match TRBD2. Germline V gene lookup returns CDR1 SGHVS and CDR2 FNYEAQ. The length of the CDR3 is 15 residues. V shed 6 bases and J 0 bases; nucleotides not matched to a gene: 4. CDR3 sequence (DNA): TGTGCCAGCAGTGCTAGCGGGCGCTCCTACAATGAGCAGTTCTTC. Its translation: CASSASGRSYNEQFF.

The J gene is TRBJ2-1, the V gene TRBV19; the match to TRBD2 covers 7 bases. V lost 3 bases, J lost 4 bases, and 6 bases stayed unmatched. Germline V gene data show CDR1 as LNHDA and CDR2 as SQIVND (reference sequence). The CDR3 runs to 15 residues. This CDR3 reads CASSISGGLYNEQFF. CDR3 nucleotide sequence: TGTGCCAGTAGTATCTCGGGGGGATTATACAATGAGCAGTTCTTC.

The rearrangement joins TRBV6-1 to TRBJ2-5; 10 nucleotides align to TRBD1. The J segment lost 2 bases and the V segment lost 5 bases, leaving 5 bases of the junction unmatched. Germline CDR1 and CDR2: MNHNS and SASEGT. This CDR3 is 15 amino acids long. The CDR3 DNA is TGTGCCAGCAGTTCAGGACAGGGGGTACAAGAGACCCAGTACTTC. Its translation is CASSSGQGVQETQYF.

This chain uses TRBV27 with TRBJ1-4; the D gene is possibly TRBD1 (6 bases). Germline loops: CDR1 MNHEY, CDR2 SMNVEV (reference sequence). The V end lost 6 bases, the J end lost 7 bases, and 15 bases lay between the germline ends. This CDR3 region has 14 residues. The CDR3 is CASRRAGDAEKLFF. CDR3 bases: TGTGCCAGCAGGAGGGCAGGGGACGCTGAAAAACTGTTTTTT.

The V call is TRBV28, the J call TRBJ2-3; TRBD1 aligns across 8 bases. Unmatched junction bases numbered 6, after V lost 7 bases and J lost 3 bases. The CDR3 runs to 14 residues. CDR1 MDHEN and CDR2 SYDVKM come from the germline V gene. DNA for the CDR3: TGTGCCAGCATCCGAACAGGGGGGACAGATACGCAGTATTTT. It yields the protein CASIRTGGTDTQYF.

The chain joins TRBV7-8 to TRBJ2-1; 9 bases match TRBD2. CDR3 length: 14 amino acids. The germline V gene encodes CDR1 SGHVS and CDR2 FQNEAQ. V shed 8 bases, J shed 7 bases, and the junction held 9 bases outside the gene matches. The DNA of the CDR3 is TGTGCCAGCTTCAAGGCGGGGGGGCGAAATGAGCAGTTCTTC. It yields the protein CASFKAGGRNEQFF.